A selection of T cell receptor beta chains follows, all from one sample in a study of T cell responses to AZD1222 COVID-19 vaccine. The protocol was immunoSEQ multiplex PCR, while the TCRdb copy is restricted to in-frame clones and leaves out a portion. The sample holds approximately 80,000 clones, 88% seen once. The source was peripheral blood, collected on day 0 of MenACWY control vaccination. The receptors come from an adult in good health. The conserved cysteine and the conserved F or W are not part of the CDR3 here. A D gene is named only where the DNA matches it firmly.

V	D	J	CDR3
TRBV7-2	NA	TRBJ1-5	ASSFSQGSQPQH
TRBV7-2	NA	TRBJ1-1	ASGNGGTSTEAF
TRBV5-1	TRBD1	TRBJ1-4	ASSFGQGAEKLF
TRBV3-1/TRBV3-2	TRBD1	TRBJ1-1	ASSPRQGGNTEAF
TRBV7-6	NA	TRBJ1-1	ASSQQGGFEAF
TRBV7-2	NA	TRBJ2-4	ASSLKGNIQY
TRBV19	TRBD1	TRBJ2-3	ASSMAGTGLADTQY
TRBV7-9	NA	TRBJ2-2	ASSFLLDTGELF
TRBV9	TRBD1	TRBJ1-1	ASSAQGAGGAF
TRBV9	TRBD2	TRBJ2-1	ASSVTPAGMDEQF
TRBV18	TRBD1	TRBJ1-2	ASSPTGQGGVYGYT
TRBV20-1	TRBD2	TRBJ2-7	SASGGEGSFYEQY
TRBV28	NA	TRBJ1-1	ASSLLRGKGNTEAF
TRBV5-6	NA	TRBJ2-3	ASSGEGLADTQY
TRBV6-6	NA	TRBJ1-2	ASSYSIPPDSRGYT
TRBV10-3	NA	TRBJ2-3	AISETGNADTQY
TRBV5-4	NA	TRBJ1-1	ASSLGSGSTEAF
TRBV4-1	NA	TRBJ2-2	ASSQDRGYTGELF
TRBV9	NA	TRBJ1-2	ASSPFSGSEGYGYT
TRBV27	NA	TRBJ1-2	ASRRDVESPYGYT
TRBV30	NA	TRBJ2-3	ASQRGGYPDTQY
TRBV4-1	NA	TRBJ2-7	ASSQLQGFDYEQY
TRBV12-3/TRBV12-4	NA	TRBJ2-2	ASGPGGPGELF
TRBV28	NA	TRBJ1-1	ASSFPVNTEAF
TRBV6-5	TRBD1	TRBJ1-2	ASRETGYGYT
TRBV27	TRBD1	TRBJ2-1	ASSLSPGQRNEQF
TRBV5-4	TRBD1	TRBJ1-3	ASSVQGDYSGNTIY
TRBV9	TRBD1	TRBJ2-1	ASSVAGTGIYNEQF
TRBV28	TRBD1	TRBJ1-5	ASSLAGTGAVGNQPQH
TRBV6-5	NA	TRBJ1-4	ASSYIVGEKLF
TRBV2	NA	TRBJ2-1	ASMIQGYNEQF
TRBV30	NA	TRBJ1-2	AWSVLDLGYDGYT
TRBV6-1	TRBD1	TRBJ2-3	ASSEGGGPSDTQY
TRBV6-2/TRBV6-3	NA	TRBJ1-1	ASSQGLTEAF
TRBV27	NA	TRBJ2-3	ASSFWASTDTQY
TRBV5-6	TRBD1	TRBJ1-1	ASSPDRGRNTEAF
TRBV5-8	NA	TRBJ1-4	ASSRLGGTTNEKLF
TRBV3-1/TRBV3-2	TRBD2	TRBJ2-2	ASRPGLAGVDTGELF
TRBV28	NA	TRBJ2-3	ASSFGAGGGDTQY
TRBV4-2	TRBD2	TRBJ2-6	ASSLPGAGEDGANVLT
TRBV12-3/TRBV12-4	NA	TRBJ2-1	ASTSTNEQF
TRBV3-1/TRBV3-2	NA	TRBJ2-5	ASSPELGGWETQY
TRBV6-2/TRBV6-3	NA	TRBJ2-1	ASSYSREQF
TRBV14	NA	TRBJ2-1	ASSQDKRRRGRDYDEQF
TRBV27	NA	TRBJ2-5	ASSFGLRETQY